The 27 T cell receptor beta chains reported below all come from one sample, sequenced in a study of spatial heterogeneity in lung cancer. TCRdb ran MiXCR on the 5' RACE reads and lists one entry per CDR3 protein. Seen here are more than 4,000 distinct CDR3 sequences, roughly 31% observed once, and the top ten hold about 16%. Documented time point: sample taken at primary tumor resection. These receptors are not linked to any known antigen. Findings and limits, study-wide: The number of expanded tumor alpha and beta chains correlated with mutation number.

The source was lung tumor tissue, collected at surgery. All receptors come from a male donor with early-stage non-small cell lung cancer.

This clonotype showed up just a few times. The chain is built from TRBV2 and TRBJ2-3, with D unresolved. Germline V gene lookup returns CDR1 SNHLY and CDR2 FYNNEI. This CDR3 region has 12 residues. V lost 1 base, J lost 6 bases, and 5 bases lay in between. The chain's CDR3 is CASSEVRDTQYF. The CDR3 nucleotides are TGTGCCAGCAGTGAAGTCCGGGATACGCAGTATTTT.

This clonotype ranks as medium-sized. The chain combines TRBV29-1 with TRBJ1-1, with D hard to call. Germline CDR1 and CDR2: SQVTM and ANQGSEA. Trimming left V 7 bases short and J 0 bases short, with 9 bases between. The CDR3 spans 12 residues. The CDR3 loop reads CSARGLNTEAFF. CDR3 in DNA: TGCAGCGCCCGAGGGCTGAACACTGAAGCTTTCTTT.

This clonotype appeared a few times. The chain is built from TRBV5-1 and TRBJ2-1, with 8 bases identical to TRBD2. CDR1 is SGHRS and CDR2 is YFSETQ in the germline V gene. Trimming removed 0 bases from V and 3 bases from J; junction bases left unmatched: 5. The CDR3 length is 16 residues. As DNA, the CDR3 is TGCGCCAGCAGCTTGGACGCTAGCGGGTTCTACAATGAGCAGTTCTTC. Amino acids: CASSLDASGFYNEQFF. The variable domain in full, with the rest retrieved from reference TRBV5-1 and TRBJ2-1, is KAGVTQTPRYLIKTRGQQVTLSCSPISGHRSVSWYQQTPGQGLQFLFEYFSETQRNKGNFPGRFSGRQFSNSRSEMNVSTLELGDSALYLCASSLDASGFYNEQFFGPGTRLTVL.

At least ten counts were recorded for this clonotype. This chain joins TRBV7-9 and TRBJ2-5, with a tentative D call TRBD1 (5 bases). Between the trimmed V and J ends, which lost 2 bases and 5 bases, there was a span of 15 bases. Germline V CDR1 and CDR2: SEHNR, FQNEAQ (reference sequence). This CDR3 contains 15 residues. CDR3 sequence reads: CASSLIPRDRETQYF. The CDR3 coding sequence is TGTGCCAGCAGCTTAATTCCCAGGGATAGGGAGACCCAGTACTTC.

In its sample, this clonotype is medium-sized. The J gene is TRBJ1-2, the V gene TRBV9; TRBD1 is a possible D gene (5 bases). Germline assignment: CDR1 SGDLS and CDR2 YYNGEE. Deletions cut 0 bases from V and 0 bases from J, with 9 bases between. The CDR3 runs 15 residues. The CDR3 region is CASSVAATANYGYTF. The CDR3 bases are TGTGCCAGCAGCGTAGCGGCGACAGCTAACTATGGCTACACCTTC. Using reference TRBV9 and TRBJ1-2 for the parts outside the CDR3, the full variable domain is DSGVTQTPKHLITATGQRVTLRCSPRSGDLSVYWYQQSLDQGLQFLIQYYNGEERAKGNILERFSAQQFPDLHSELNLSSLELGDSALYFCASSVAATANYGYTFGSGTRLTVV.

Within the sample, this clonotype is medium-sized (0.01 to 0.1%). The chain carries TRBV29-1 and TRBJ2-5, with 10 positions matching TRBD2. The CDR3 loop spans 14 amino acids. Germline CDR1 SQVTM, CDR2 ANQGSEA. Germline trimming cut 4 bases from V and 3 bases from J; bases unmatched to any gene: 5. In DNA form, the CDR3 reads TGCAGCGTTGGTCCTAGCGGGAGTAAAGAGACCCAGTACTTC. It codes for CSVGPSGSKETQYF. Based on the CDR3 plus reference TRBV29-1 and TRBJ2-5, the full variable domain is SAVISQKPSRDICQRGTSLTIQCQVDSQVTMMFWYRQQPGQSLTLIATANQGSEATYESGFVIDKFPISRPNLTFSTLTVSNMSPEDSSIYLCSVGPSGSKETQYFGPGTRLLVL.

This rearrangement joins TRBV15 to TRBJ2-3; TRBD1 is a possible D gene (5 bases). The germline V gene has CDR1 LNHNV and CDR2 YYDKDF (reference sequence). The germline V and J ends were trimmed by 8 bases and 1 base, with 7 bases remaining between them. The CDR3 length is 12 residues. CDR3 amino acids: CATGAGTDTQYF. CDR3 sequence (DNA): TGTGCCACCGGGGCGGGCACAGATACGCAGTATTTT.

This clonotype was picked up many times. The V gene is TRBV7-4, the J gene TRBJ1-1; possible D gene TRBD1, 6 bases. The length of the CDR3 is 13 residues. V was shortened by 5 bases and J by 7 bases, with 14 bases between the two germline ends. Germline V lookup: CDR1 SGHVT, CDR2 SQSDAQ. In DNA form, the CDR3 reads TGTGCCAGCAGCGCTCAGGGGATGGTTGAAGCTTTCTTT. Amino acids: CASSAQGMVEAFF.

This clonotype was observed many times. The chain links TRBV2 to TRBJ2-3; D uncertain. The CDR3 length is 15 residues. Germline CDR1 and CDR2: SNHLY and FYNNEI. Trimming left V 6 bases short and J 2 bases short, with 15 bases between. CDR3 nucleotide sequence: TGTGCCAGCAGCGGCCAGCTCCCCCCCACAGATACGCAGTATTTT. Protein product: CASSGQLPPTDTQYF.

The chain recombines TRBV29-1 with TRBJ2-7; 10 bases align to TRBD1. Germline CDR1 and CDR2: SQVTM and ANQGSEA. The V segment lost 4 bases and the J segment 4 bases; nucleotides outside the gene matches: 7. CDR3 size: 14 residues. Here the CDR3 reads CSVAPGQGSYEQYF. CDR3 nucleotides: TGCAGCGTTGCCCCGGGACAGGGGTCTTACGAGCAGTACTTC.

The rearrangement uses TRBV12-3 or TRBV12-4 and TRBJ1-1, with D hard to call. The CDR3 covers 12 residues. V was trimmed by 3 bases and J by 8 bases, leaving 10 bases between them. DNA of the CDR3: TGTGCCAGCAGTTTTTCGGTGACAGAAGCTTTCTTT. It encodes CASSFSVTEAFF.

This clonotype was detected many times. The gene calls are TRBV28 and TRBJ2-7, with a tentative D call TRBD1 (5 bases). Germline V gene sequence: CDR1 MDHEN, CDR2 SYDVKM. V lost 5 bases to trimming and J lost 5 bases, with 19 bases between them. The CDR3 totals 15 residues. The CDR3 protein is CASSGGAIGTDEQYF. The CDR3 DNA reads TGTGCCAGCAGTGGTGGGGCTATCGGAACTGACGAGCAGTACTTC.

V is TRBV7-2 and J is TRBJ2-5; 7 bases line up with TRBD2. The CDR3 spans 16 residues. Germline loops: CDR1 SGHTA, CDR2 FQGNSA. V dropped 3 bases and J dropped 2; count of bases not matched to a gene: 9. Written as DNA, the CDR3 is TGTGCCAGCAGCTTGTCCAGCGGGGCCCCTCAAGAGACCCAGTACTTC. Translation gives CASSLSSGAPQETQYF.

The chain links TRBV10-2 to TRBJ2-7; TRBD1 might be the D (5 bases). In germline, CDR1 is WSHSY, CDR2 SAAADI. Between the trimmed V and J ends, which lost 7 bases and 6 bases, there was a span of 13 bases. The CDR3 loop spans 12 amino acids. The CDR3 reads CASTDRLGEQYF. CDR3 in DNA: TGCGCCAGCACCGACAGACTCGGCGAGCAGTACTTC.

This clonotype appeared a few times. The chain uses TRBV29-1 and TRBJ2-3; D not resolved. Germline lookup yields CDR1 SQVTM and CDR2 ANQGSEA. The CDR3 length is 13 residues. V lost 1 base to trimming and J lost 2 bases, with 7 bases between them. In DNA form, the CDR3 reads TGCAGCGTTGAAGGGAGTGTCACAGATACGCAGTATTTT. Its protein product is CSVEGSVTDTQYF.

By proportion, this clonotype is medium-sized. The chain is built from TRBV7-2 and TRBJ1-5, with 10 bases lining up with TRBD1. CDR1 SGHTA and CDR2 FQGNSA come from the germline V gene. The V segment lost 3 bases and the J segment 7 bases; nucleotides outside the gene matches: 15. This CDR3 spans 18 amino acids. The CDR3 coding sequence is TGTGCCAGCAGCTTCGACAGGGGGCGTGGGAGAAGGGTCCAGCCCCAGCATTTT. It translates to CASSFDRGRGRRVQPQHF.

The chain uses TRBV29-1 and TRBJ2-4, with no clear D. Trimming removed 1 base at V and 7 bases at J, with 5 bases between. The CDR3 contains 11 residues. From germline, CDR1 is SQVTM and CDR2 ANQGSEA. Here the CDR3 DNA reads TGCAGCGTTGAAGGGTTGAACATTCAGTACTTC. Amino acids: CSVEGLNIQYF.

This chain connects TRBV4-1 to TRBJ2-7; TRBD2 is a possible D gene (6 bases). The CDR3 runs 18 residues. Germline CDR1 MGHRA, CDR2 YSYEKL. Trimming took off 1 base at V and 0 bases at J, with 19 bases between the two ends. CDR3 amino acids: CASSQVFISRGISYEQYF. The CDR3, as DNA: TGCGCCAGCAGCCAAGTGTTCATTTCGCGGGGTATCTCCTACGAGCAGTACTTC.

This clonotype was seen just once. The chain joins TRBV6-5 to TRBJ1-4, with D unclear. V lost 2 bases to trimming and J lost 2 bases, with 12 bases between them. CDR3 length: 16 amino acids. Germline CDR1 is MNHEY and CDR2 is SVGAGI. Here the CDR3 reads CASSYRAPATNEKLFF. The CDR3 DNA follows: TGTGCCAGCAGTTACCGGGCCCCGGCGACTAATGAAAAACTGTTTTTT.

This chain joins TRBV7-3 and TRBJ2-5, with a weak D call TRBD1 (5 bases). Trimming removed 0 bases from V and 3 bases from J, with 8 bases in between. Germline V gene lookup returns CDR1 SGHTA and CDR2 FQGTGA. CDR3 length equals 14 residues. The CDR3 protein is CASSLTGREETQYF. The CDR3 DNA follows: TGTGCCAGCAGCTTAACGGGCAGGGAAGAGACCCAGTACTTC.

This chain links TRBV12-3 or TRBV12-4 with TRBJ1-1, with D perhaps TRBD1 (5 bases). The CDR3 totals 14 residues. Trimming took off 2 bases at V and 5 bases at J, with 12 bases between the two ends. The CDR3 loop reads CASSLRQGGTEAFF. The CDR3 DNA follows: TGTGCCAGCAGTTTAAGGCAGGGAGGGACTGAAGCTTTCTTT.

CDR3 amino acids: CASSPGHTEAFF. CDR3 coding DNA: TGCGCCAGCAGCCCGGGCCACACTGAAGCTTTCTTT. This chain links TRBV5-1 with TRBJ1-1; no reliable D call. The germline V gene encodes CDR1 SGHRS and CDR2 YFSETQ. Trimming removed 4 bases from V and 3 bases from J, with 7 bases in between. The CDR3 has 12 amino acids.

The chain combines TRBV18 with TRBJ1-2, with D possibly TRBD1 on 5 matching bases. Deletions cut 1 base from V and 8 bases from J, with 8 bases between. The CDR3 is made up of 12 amino acids. CDR1 is KGHSH and CDR2 is LQKENI in the germline V gene. Here the CDR3 reads CASSPRRDGYTF. The CDR3 DNA sequence: TGTGCCAGCTCACCACGTAGGGACGGCTACACCTTC.

This clonotype is labeled as medium-sized (0.01 to 0.1%). This chain joins TRBV19 and TRBJ2-1; 9 bases fit TRBD2. The V segment lost 11 bases and the J segment 5 bases; nucleotides outside the gene matches: 7. This CDR3 has 13 residues. Germline V CDR1 and CDR2: LNHDA, SQIVND (reference sequence). CDR3 protein: CAPAGGPNNEQFF. The CDR3 region has the DNA TGTGCCCCTGCGGGGGGGCCCAACAATGAGCAGTTCTTC.

By its share, this clonotype is medium-sized. The chain carries TRBV18 and TRBJ1-1; D not resolved. Germline V gives CDR1 KGHSH, CDR2 LQKENI. CDR3 length: 13 residues. The V end lost 3 bases, the J end lost 8 bases, and 13 bases lay between the germline ends. This CDR3 is CASSPTPNFEAFF. CDR3 nucleotides: TGTGCCAGCTCACCTACTCCTAACTTCGAAGCTTTCTTT.

This chain joins TRBV11-2 and TRBJ2-3; D is undetermined. V lost 4 bases and J 3 bases, leaving 11 bases between the germline ends. The CDR3 consists of 14 residues. The germline V gene encodes CDR1 SGHAT and CDR2 FQNNGV. In DNA form, the CDR3 reads TGTGCCAGCAGCTCCGGACGGTTAACAGATACGCAGTATTTT. Encoded protein: CASSSGRLTDTQYF.

This clonotype was picked up a small number of times. This chain uses TRBV12-3 or TRBV12-4 with TRBJ1-5; D is possibly TRBD1 (6 bases). This CDR3 has 14 residues. The V and J ends lost 6 bases and 3 bases respectively, with 12 bases between them. In DNA, the CDR3 is TGTGCCAGCAGCGGGACACTTCCCAATCAGCCCCAGCATTTT. Protein product: CASSGTLPNQPQHF.